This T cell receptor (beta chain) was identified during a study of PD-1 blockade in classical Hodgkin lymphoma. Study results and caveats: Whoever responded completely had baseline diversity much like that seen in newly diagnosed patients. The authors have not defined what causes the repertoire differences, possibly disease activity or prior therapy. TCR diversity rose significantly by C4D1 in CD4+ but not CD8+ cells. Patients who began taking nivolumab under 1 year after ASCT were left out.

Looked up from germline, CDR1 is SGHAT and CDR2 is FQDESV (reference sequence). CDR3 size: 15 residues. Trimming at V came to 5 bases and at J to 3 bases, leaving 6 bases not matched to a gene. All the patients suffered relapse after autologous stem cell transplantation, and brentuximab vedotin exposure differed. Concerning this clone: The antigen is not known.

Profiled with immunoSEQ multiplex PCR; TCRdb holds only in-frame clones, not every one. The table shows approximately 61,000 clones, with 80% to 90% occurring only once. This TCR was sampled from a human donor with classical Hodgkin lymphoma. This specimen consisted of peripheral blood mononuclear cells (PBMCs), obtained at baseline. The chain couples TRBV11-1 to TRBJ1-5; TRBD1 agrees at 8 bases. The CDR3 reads CASSHGTGSNQPQHF. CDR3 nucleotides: TGTGCCAGCAGCCACGGGACAGGATCCAATCAGCCCCAGCATTTT.